Listed here are 8 T cell receptor beta chains from one sample, sequenced in a study of identical twins. TCRdb itself ran the 5' RACE reads through MiXCR, one entry per CDR3 protein. Of about 690,000 distinct CDR3 sequences in the sample, roughly 6% were seen once. Material for sequencing was naive T cells sorted from blood. All receptors derive from a young man in good health.

As regards this clonotype: A much larger clone is a single base away; this may be a read error. This chain uses TRBV20-1 with TRBJ1-3; D remains unclear. This CDR3 is built from 13 residues. CDR1 DFQATT and CDR2 SNEGSKA come from the germline V gene (reference sequence). V was shortened by 8 bases and J by 0 bases, with 11 bases between the two germline ends. The CDR3, as DNA: TGCAGTACTGGGGAGGACTCTGGAAACACCATATATTTT. It codes for CSTGEDSGNTIYF.

This clonotype was detected ten times or more. The chain has TRBV5-1 and TRBJ2-5, with D possibly called TRBD1 or TRBD2 (5 bases each). The CDR3 sequence is 15 residues long. CDR1 is SGHRS, CDR2 YFSETQ, per germline. Trimming removed 0 bases at V and 1 base at J, with 10 bases between. The CDR3 coding sequence is TGCGCCAGCAGCTTGGGTGGGACCACCCAAGAGACCCAGTACTTC. Protein sequence: CASSLGGTTQETQYF.

This clonotype was seen at least ten times. The chain is built from TRBV12-3 or TRBV12-4 and TRBJ1-6, with a possible D match to TRBD1 (6 bases). V was shortened by 9 bases and J by 6 bases, with 21 bases between the two germline ends. The CDR3 spans 16 residues. CDR3 sequence: CASRKEGDTLNSPLHF. The CDR3 DNA reads as TGTGCCAGTCGTAAAGAGGGGGATACTCTTAATTCACCCCTCCACTTT.

This clonotype was observed a few times. The chain joins TRBV5-1 to TRBJ2-2; TRBD2 matches at 7 bases. CDR1 is SGHRS and CDR2 is YFSETQ in the germline V gene. The V and J ends lost 1 base and 5 bases, in that order; junction bases with no gene match: 8. The CDR3 covers 16 residues. Here the CDR3 reads CASSLTGTTKTGELFF. The CDR3 DNA follows: TGCGCCAGCAGCTTGACCGGGACTACAAAGACCGGGGAGCTGTTTTTT. The full variable domain, completed using reference TRBV5-1 and TRBJ2-2, is KAGVTQTPRYLIKTRGQQVTLSCSPISGHRSVSWYQQTPGQGLQFLFEYFSETQRNKGNFPGRFSGRQFSNSRSEMNVSTLELGDSALYLCASSLTGTTKTGELFFGEGSRLTVL.

This clonotype was seen many times. V is TRBV5-5 and J is TRBJ2-5; D might be TRBD1 or TRBD2, each matching 5 bases. Germline V lookup: CDR1 SGHKS, CDR2 YYEKEE (reference sequence). The ends were cut back, 4 bases at V and 3 bases at J, with 19 bases in the middle. The CDR3 is made up of 16 amino acids. The CDR3 DNA reads as TGTGCCAGCAGCCTGGCCGGGACCGACGACAAAGAGACCCAGTACTTC. Its protein is CASSLAGTDDKETQYF.

This clonotype occurred a few times. The chain links TRBV29-1 to TRBJ2-6; D not certain. CDR1 is SQVTM and CDR2 is ANQGSEA in the germline V gene. The germline V and J ends were trimmed by 7 bases and 0 bases, with 10 bases remaining between them. The CDR3 covers 14 residues. The CDR3 reads CSAEMGSGANVLTF. Written as DNA, the CDR3 is TGCAGCGCGGAGATGGGCTCTGGGGCCAACGTCCTGACTTTC.

DNA for the CDR3: TGTGCCAGCAGCACTTGGCGGGAAAATAATGAGGAGCTGTTTTTT. As protein: CASSTWRENNEELFF. This chain connects TRBV21-1 to TRBJ2-2; the D call in the table, TRBD2, was not verified against the DNA. TRBV21-1 is described as a pseudogene. The CDR3 totals 15 residues.

This clonotype came up a few times. The rearrangement joins TRBV29-1 to TRBJ2-3; 10 bases match TRBD2. The V gene's germline CDR1 is SQVTM and CDR2 ANQGSEA. J was trimmed by 2 bases and V by 5 bases; bases with no gene match: 10. The CDR3 consists of 16 residues. CDR3 amino acids: CSVRTGLADYTDTQYF. In nucleotides, the CDR3 is TGCAGCGTTCGAACCGGACTAGCGGATTACACAGATACGCAGTATTTT.